This is a list of T cell receptor beta chains from one sample in a study of blood T cells in healthy people across ages. Each CDR3 protein gets one entry after TCRdb re-called the 5' RACE reads with MiXCR. The data hold about 1,000,000 distinct CDR3 sequences, with more than 40% observed a single time. Sequenced input: blood. These receptors all come from a woman aged 55-75 years in good health. The CDR3 runs from the conserved cysteine through the conserved F or W. A D gene is named only where the DNA matches it firmly. Size is omitted from some rows. Given values are once, few, many or a class for expanded clones.

TRBJ2-1	TRBV30	TRBD2	17	NA	CAWRKLGGGSGGNEQFF	TGTGCCTGGAGAAAATTAGGCGGGGGGAGCGGCGGCAATGAGCAGTTCTTC
TRBJ2-4	TRBV29-1	NA	13	NA	CSAAMTGGDIQYF	TGCAGCGCCGCTATGACAGGAGGAGACATTCAGTACTTC
TRBJ2-5	TRBV19	NA	14	NA	CASTTRDNQETQYF	TGTGCCAGTACCACCCGGGACAACCAAGAGACCCAGTACTTC
TRBJ1-1	TRBV20-1	NA	14	few	CSARDQQGNTEAFF	TGCAGTGCTAGAGATCAACAGGGGAACACTGAAGCTTTCTTT
TRBJ2-1	TRBV18	TRBD2	16	NA	CASSPSGTSVDNEQFF	TGTGCCAGCTCACCTTCCGGGACTAGCGTAGACAATGAGCAGTTCTTC
TRBJ2-7	TRBV11-2	TRBD1	14	few	CASSSIQGANEQYF	TGTGCCAGCAGCTCAATACAGGGGGCCAACGAGCAGTACTTC
TRBJ2-3	TRBV2	NA	17	few	CASSDGASVRFGYTQYF	TGTGCCAGCAGTGATGGGGCTAGCGTACGATTCGGGTATACGCAGTATTTT
TRBJ2-7	TRBV6-2/TRBV6-3	TRBD2	16	NA	CASQLRGLARSYEQYF	TGTGCCAGCCAACTCCGCGGACTAGCAAGGTCCTACGAGCAGTACTTC
TRBJ2-7	TRBV7-9	NA	13	few	CASTTTGEYEQYF	TGTGCCAGCACCACGACTGGGGAGTACGAGCAGTACTTC
TRBJ2-3	TRBV7-3	NA	14	few	CASSLTLGADTQYF	TGTGCCAGCAGCTTAACGCTAGGGGCAGATACGCAGTATTTT
TRBJ2-7	TRBV9	NA	14	NA	CASSVGSDPYEQYF	TGTGCCAGCAGCGTAGGTAGCGACCCCTACGAGCAGTACTTC
TRBJ2-5	TRBV12-3/TRBV12-4	NA	15	few	CASSLSPGREETQYF	TGTGCCAGCAGTCTTTCTCCGGGGCGAGAAGAGACCCAGTACTTC
TRBJ2-5	TRBV5-1	NA	14	NA	CASSLGSGTETQYF	TGCGCCAGCAGCTTGGGATCAGGGACGGAGACCCAGTACTTC
TRBJ2-3	TRBV9	TRBD2	16	NA	CASSPKAGGRTDTQYF	TGTGCCAGCAGCCCAAAAGCGGGGGGGCGCACAGATACGCAGTATTTT
TRBJ2-1	TRBV9	TRBD2	15	NA	CASSVTGGPYNEQFF	TGTGCCAGCAGCGTAACGGGAGGGCCCTACAATGAGCAGTTCTTC
TRBJ1-4	TRBV7-9	NA	14	NA	CASSLVGTSEKLFF	TGTGCCAGCAGCTTAGTTGGGACTAGTGAAAAACTGTTTTTT
TRBJ2-7	TRBV6-6	NA	12	many	CASSPVSYEQYF	TGTGCCAGCAGCCCGGTAAGCTACGAGCAGTACTTC
TRBJ2-1	TRBV7-9	TRBD2	16	few	CASSFLASGRGSEQFF	TGTGCCAGCAGCTTTTTAGCTAGCGGTCGAGGAAGTGAGCAGTTCTTC
TRBJ2-1	TRBV24-1	TRBD2	13	NA	CATSDLTSGNKFF	TGTGCCACCAGTGACCTGACTAGCGGGAATAAGTTCTTC
TRBJ2-3	TRBV7-8	TRBD2	16	NA	CASSQGGGRAPDTQYF	TGTGCCAGCAGCCAAGGGGGCGGGAGGGCCCCAGATACGCAGTATTTT
TRBJ2-2	TRBV19	NA	12	NA	CASSQAIGELFF	TGTGCCAGTAGTCAGGCAATCGGGGAGCTGTTTTTT
TRBJ2-7	TRBV28	TRBD2	18	NA	CASSLWLVLAGGRHEQYF	TGTGCCAGCAGTTTATGGCTTGTTTTGGCGGGAGGGAGGCACGAGCAGTACTTC
TRBJ2-1	TRBV7-9	TRBD1	16	NA	CASSPLAQTGENEQFF	TGTGCCAGCAGCCCTCTAGCACAGACAGGGGAGAATGAGCAGTTCTTC
TRBJ2-2	TRBV7-3	NA	16	NA	CASSSKPGHGTGELFF	TGTGCCAGCAGCTCCAAGCCGGGACATGGAACCGGGGAGCTGTTTTTT
TRBJ1-6	TRBV7-2	NA	15	few	CASRATGGGSSPLHF	TGTGCCAGCAGAGCGACCGGAGGCGGGAGTTCACCCCTCCACTTT
TRBJ1-5	TRBV12-3/TRBV12-4	NA	13	NA	CASSLGEDKPQHF	TGTGCCAGCAGTTTGGGGGAGGACAAGCCCCAGCATTTT
TRBJ1-5	TRBV7-9	NA	14	NA	CASSLAGVNQPQHF	TGTGCCAGCAGCTTAGCGGGGGTAAATCAGCCCCAGCATTTT
TRBJ2-1	TRBV24-1	NA	12	NA	CATRDTRDEQFF	TGTGCCACTCGGGACACACGAGATGAGCAGTTCTTC
TRBJ2-7	TRBV28	TRBD2	16	NA	CASSLRPSGRVSEQYF	TGTGCCAGCAGTTTAAGGCCTAGCGGGAGGGTGAGCGAGCAGTACTTC
TRBJ2-3	TRBV29-1	NA	14	NA	CSVDGGRLTDTQYF	TGCAGCGTTGATGGGGGTAGGCTTACAGATACGCAGTATTTT
TRBJ2-3	TRBV7-9	TRBD1	18	few	CASSPVPGQGQITDTQYF	TGTGCCAGCAGCCCAGTCCCGGGACAGGGACAGATAACAGATACGCAGTATTTT
TRBJ2-7	TRBV29-1	TRBD1	12	few	CSVVARGNEQYF	TGCAGCGTTGTAGCCAGGGGGAACGAGCAGTACTTC
TRBJ2-2	TRBV11-1	NA	14	NA	CASSLEEGTGELFF	TGTGCCAGCAGCTTAGAGGAGGGAACCGGGGAGCTGTTTTTT
TRBJ2-7	TRBV5-1	TRBD1	16	NA	CASSLIRTGGSYEQYF	TGCGCCAGCAGCTTGATACGGACAGGGGGCTCCTACGAGCAGTACTTC
TRBJ2-5	TRBV29-1	NA	14	NA	CSVNWTARQETQYF	TGCAGCGTTAATTGGACGGCTAGGCAAGAGACCCAGTACTTC
TRBJ2-4	TRBV9	TRBD2	13	NA	CASSDTSGKRQYF	TGTGCCAGCAGCGATACTAGCGGGAAGCGGCAGTACTTC
TRBJ1-1	TRBV4-1	NA	12	NA	CASSQAATGAFF	TGCGCCAGCAGCCAAGCTGCCACAGGGGCTTTCTTT
TRBJ2-7	TRBV25-1	NA	11	NA	CASSRAGGQYF	TGTGCCAGCAGTCGGGCCGGCGGGCAGTACTTC
TRBJ1-1	TRBV2	TRBD1	15	NA	CASSDDLQGGTEAFF	TGTGCCAGCAGTGACGACCTGCAGGGGGGGACTGAAGCTTTCTTT
TRBJ1-5	TRBV21-1	NA	16	NA	CASSKAEQGSNQPQHF	TGTGCCAGCAGCAAAGCTGAACAGGGTAGCAATCAGCCCCAGCATTTT
TRBJ2-7	TRBV2	TRBD1	14	once	CASTLDRVSYEQYF	TGTGCCAGCACCCTGGACAGGGTCTCCTACGAGCAGTACTTC
TRBJ2-6	TRBV4-2	NA	16	NA	CASSQEGGTGANVLTF	TGTGCCAGCAGCCAAGAAGGGGGGACTGGGGCCAACGTCCTGACTTTC
TRBJ1-4	TRBV6-1	NA	14	NA	CASSPTGPWEKLFF	TGTGCCAGCAGTCCAACCGGTCCTTGGGAAAAACTGTTTTTT
TRBJ2-7	TRBV6-5	NA	15	NA	CASSPPRIDSYEQYF	TGTGCCAGCAGTCCTCCCAGGATTGACTCCTACGAGCAGTACTTC
TRBJ2-6	TRBV28	NA	15	few	CASSSPGPQANVLTF	TGTGCCAGCAGTTCACCGGGACCCCAAGCCAACGTCCTGACTTTC
TRBJ2-5	TRBV11-2	NA	15	NA	CASSLGGLIRETQYF	TGTGCCAGCAGCTTAGGAGGGCTGATCCGGGAGACCCAGTACTTC
TRBJ2-1	TRBV6-1	TRBD1	15	NA	CASSEGDRTYNEQFF	TGTGCCAGCAGTGAAGGGGACAGGACTTACAATGAGCAGTTCTTC
TRBJ2-1	TRBV6-5	TRBD1	15	NA	CASSSGQFSYNEQFF	TGTGCCAGCAGTTCGGGACAGTTCTCCTACAATGAGCAGTTCTTC
TRBJ1-2	TRBV7-9	TRBD1	16	NA	CASSPSGQGNVDGYTF	TGTGCCAGCAGCCCCTCGGGACAGGGTAATGTTGATGGCTACACCTTC
TRBJ2-3	TRBV29-1	NA	16	NA	CSVARGHRASTDTQYF	TGCAGCGTCGCCCGAGGTCACAGGGCTAGCACAGATACGCAGTATTTT
TRBJ2-1	TRBV4-1	TRBD1	16	NA	CASSQDQGAVVDEQFF	TGCGCCAGCAGCCAAGATCAGGGGGCGGTGGTTGATGAGCAGTTCTTC
TRBJ2-7	TRBV27	NA	13	NA	CASSLERAGEQYF	TGTGCCAGCAGTTTAGAGAGGGCCGGCGAGCAGTACTTC
TRBJ2-7	TRBV7-2	TRBD2	15	many	CASSSIAGGRTPQYF	TGTGCCAGCAGCTCCATAGCGGGAGGCCGAACCCCTCAGTACTTC
TRBJ2-1	TRBV5-6	TRBD2	15	NA	CASSPLVAGPVQQFF	TGTGCCAGCAGCCCACTAGTAGCGGGCCCCGTGCAGCAGTTCTTC